Below, 25 T cell receptor beta chains from the same sample are listed, as sequenced in a study of technical replicates of blood from several donors. Some clones are missing from TCRdb's copy, which holds only in-frame ones; the method was immunoSEQ multiplex PCR. Of fewer than 70,000 clones in the sample, 86% were seen once. The sample consisted of PBMCs. The receptors were gathered from a human donor in good health. Some clones in this sample may be carry-over from other donors' samples.

The CDR3 region has the DNA TGTGCCAGCAGCCGAGAGTATAACTATGGCTACACCTTC. Its translation is CASSREYNYGYTF. The chain carries TRBV6-5 and TRBJ1-2, with D unresolved. The germline gives CDR1 MNHEY, CDR2 SVGAGI. Trimming cost V 6 bases and J 1 base, with 9 bases left between them. This CDR3 contains 13 residues.

The rearrangement joins TRBV6-5 to TRBJ1-4; the match to TRBD1 covers 9 bases. With V trimmed by 6 bases and J by 8 bases, 10 bases remained unmatched. This CDR3 has 15 residues. The V gene's germline CDR1 is MNHEY and CDR2 SVGAGI. The CDR3 sequence is CASRNSGQGEEKLFF. The CDR3 region has the DNA TGTGCCAGCAGAAATTCGGGACAGGGAGAGGAAAAACTGTTTTTT.

The chain recombines TRBV7-9 with TRBJ1-5; no firm D call. CDR3 length: 12 amino acids. Trimming took off 5 bases at V and 6 bases at J, with 8 bases between the two ends. Germline-derived CDR1 and CDR2 are SEHNR and FQNEAQ (reference sequence). CDR3 sequence: CASSRLLQPQHF. The CDR3 DNA is TGTGCCAGCAGCCGCCTACTTCAGCCCCAGCATTTT.

This chain uses TRBV4-2 with TRBJ1-2, with a weak D call TRBD1 (6 bases). The germline V gene encodes CDR1 LGHNA and CDR2 YNFKEQ. Trimming took 0 bases from V and 2 from J, leaving 13 bases between them. The CDR3 totals 16 residues. The CDR3 loop reads CASSQESAGVNYGYTF. The CDR3 bases are TGTGCCAGCAGCCAAGAATCGGCAGGGGTGAACTATGGCTACACCTTC.

The rearrangement joins TRBV7-6 to TRBJ2-7; TRBD2 agrees at 8 bases. The CDR3 is 15 amino acids. With 5 bases clipped from V and 6 bases from J, the junction kept 12 bases outside the gene matches. Germline V lookup: CDR1 SGHVS, CDR2 FNYEAQ. CDR3 protein: CASSPEREHQCEQYF. CDR3 nucleotides: TGTGCCAGCAGCCCGGAGCGGGAGCATCAATGCGAGCAGTACTTC. The whole variable domain, filled in from reference TRBV7-6 and TRBJ2-7, reads GAGVSQSPRYKVTKRGQDVALRCDPISGHVSLYWYRQALGQGPEFLTYFNYEAQQDKSGLPNDRFSAERPEGSISTLTIQRTEQRDSAMYRCASSPEREHQCEQYFGPGTRLTVT.

This chain links TRBV5-8 with TRBJ2-7; 11 bases fit TRBD2. With 0 bases clipped from V and 2 bases from J, the junction kept 4 bases outside the gene matches. CDR1 is SGHTS and CDR2 is YDEGEE in the germline V gene. The CDR3 covers 16 residues. CDR3 residues: CASSLDLAGGTYEQYF. CDR3 bases: TGTGCCAGCAGCTTGGACCTAGCGGGGGGAACCTACGAGCAGTACTTC.

This chain connects TRBV27 to TRBJ1-4; no reliable D call. V lost 5 bases to trimming and J lost 4 bases, with 14 bases between them. CDR1 is MNHEY, CDR2 SMNVEV, per germline (reference sequence). The CDR3 spans 15 residues. In DNA form, the CDR3 reads TGTGCCAGCAGTCCCGTGGAGGCTCGTAATGAAAAACTGTTTTTT. As protein: CASSPVEARNEKLFF.

The V gene is TRBV5-6, the J gene TRBJ2-4; D is undetermined. The CDR3 has 14 amino acids. Trimming took off 1 base at V and 1 base at J, with 6 bases between the two ends. In germline, CDR1 is SGHDT, CDR2 YYEEEE. The CDR3 loop is CASSLFGAKNIQYF. The DNA of the CDR3 is TGTGCCAGCAGCTTGTTTGGCGCCAAAAACATTCAGTACTTC.

V is TRBV5-4 and J is TRBJ2-3, with 12 bases fitting TRBD2. The CDR3 is 18 amino acids. Germline CDR1 reads SGHNT; CDR2 reads YYREEE (reference sequence). Trimming took 4 bases from V and 4 from J; bases not matched to a gene: 13. CDR3 sequence (DNA): TGTGCCAGCAGCCAGACTAGCGGGGGACGCACTCGGGCAGATACGCAGTATTTT. Translating it yields CASSQTSGGRTRADTQYF.

The chain uses TRBV7-9 and TRBJ1-5; 8 nucleotides match TRBD1. The ends lost 5 bases at V and 2 bases at J; junction bases unmatched: 5. The germline CDR1 and CDR2 sequences are SEHNR and FQNEAQ (reference sequence). This CDR3 contains 15 residues. The CDR3 DNA follows: TGTGCCAGCAGCCCCCAGGGGGCTGGCAATCAGCCCCAGCATTTT. Amino acids: CASSPQGAGNQPQHF.

The genes are TRBV5-4 and TRBJ1-6; 8 bases agree with TRBD1. This CDR3 has 15 amino acids. From germline, CDR1 is SGHNT and CDR2 YYREEE (reference sequence). The J segment lost 9 bases and the V segment lost 2 bases, leaving 7 bases of the junction unmatched. CDR3 coding DNA: TGTGCCAGCAGCTTTTTTTCCAGGGGGCCTTCACCCCTCCACTTT. This gives the protein CASSFFSRGPSPLHF.

The chain carries TRBV4-2 and TRBJ2-6, with 7 positions matching TRBD1. CDR3 length equals 18 residues. V was clipped by 0 bases and J by 0 bases; unmatched bases: 5. Germline V gives CDR1 LGHNA, CDR2 YNFKEQ. The DNA for the CDR3 is TGTGCCAGCAGCCAAGAAGGGACAGACAGCTCTGGGGCCAACGTCCTGACTTTC. Translating gives CASSQEGTDSSGANVLTF.

The chain links TRBV30 to TRBJ1-2; 8 nucleotides agree with TRBD1. Germline CDR1 is GTSNPN and CDR2 is SVGIG (reference sequence). Trimming took 5 bases from V and 8 from J; bases not matched to a gene: 7. This CDR3 spans 12 amino acids. CDR3: CAWDRGGGGYTF. The CDR3 nucleotides are TGTGCCTGGGACAGGGGAGGAGGCGGCTACACCTTC. Full variable domain (rest looked up from reference TRBV30 and TRBJ1-2): SQTIHQWPATLVQPVGSPLSLECTVEGTSNPNLYWYRQAAGRGLQLLFYSVGIGQISSEVPQNLSASRPQDRQFILSSKKLLLSDSGFYLCAWDRGGGGYTFGSGTRLTVV.

The V call is TRBV5-4, the J call TRBJ2-7; maybe TRBD2 (6 bases). The V end was cut by 2 bases, the J end by 5 bases, with 14 bases between. The CDR3 loop spans 14 amino acids. The germline V gene encodes CDR1 SGHNT and CDR2 YYREEE (reference sequence). CDR3 residues: CASSFNGGSDEQYF. The CDR3 DNA is TGTGCCAGCAGCTTTAACGGGGGTTCGGACGAGCAGTACTTC.

In this sample, this clone turned up once. The V call is TRBV7-6, the J call TRBJ2-1, with 9 bases fitting TRBD2. Germline values: CDR1 SGHVS, CDR2 FNYEAQ. The CDR3 loop spans 16 amino acids. V lost 5 bases, J lost 8 bases, and 13 bases stayed unmatched. CDR3 protein: CASSEYSRGGAYEQFF. CDR3 DNA: TGTGCCAGCAGCGAGTACTCCCGCGGGGGGGCCTATGAGCAGTTCTTC.

This sequence joins TRBV7-3 and TRBJ2-2; D may be TRBD2 (5 bases). The CDR3 length is 14 residues. Germline-derived CDR1 and CDR2 are SGHTA and FQGTGA. V lost 3 bases and J lost 3, with 8 bases in between. Written as DNA, the CDR3 is TGTGCCAGCAGCTTCTCGAGGGACACCGGGGAGCTGTTTTTT. Its translation: CASSFSRDTGELFF.

The chain combines TRBV28 with TRBJ2-2; TRBD1 agrees at 11 bases. The CDR3 has 15 residues. Germline-derived CDR1 and CDR2 are MDHEN and SYDVKM. The junction had 5 bases not matched to a gene; V was cut back by 5 bases and J by 6 bases. For the CDR3, the DNA is TGTGCCAGCAGTGGGACAGGGGGGGTTCCCGGGGAGCTGTTTTTT. Translating gives CASSGTGGVPGELFF.

The rearrangement joins TRBV5-1 to TRBJ1-1; D gene unclear. Germline V gene lookup returns CDR1 SGHRS and CDR2 YFSETQ. The CDR3 totals 15 residues. The V and J ends lost 4 bases and 6 bases respectively, with 19 bases between them. The CDR3 protein is CASSTRPGSFAEAFF. CDR3 coding DNA: TGCGCCAGCAGCACCCGGCCGGGTTCTTTCGCTGAAGCTTTCTTT.

The V call is TRBV7-2, the J call TRBJ2-7, with 11 bases matching TRBD1. The CDR3 sequence is 15 residues long. Trimming took 4 bases from V and 3 from J; bases not matched to a gene: 5. Germline-derived CDR1 and CDR2 are SGHTA and FQGNSA. As DNA, the CDR3 is TGTGCCAGCAGCTCGCAGGGACAGGGGGTCTACGAGCAGTACTTC. Protein: CASSSQGQGVYEQYF.

V usage is TRBV4-1 and J usage is TRBJ2-3, with 7 bases matching TRBD2. The germline CDR1 and CDR2 sequences are MGHRA and YSYEKL. The J segment lost 2 bases and the V segment lost 0 bases, leaving 8 bases of the junction unmatched. The CDR3 runs 17 residues. CDR3 amino acids: CASSQEGWRGNTDTQYF. The CDR3 DNA is TGCGCCAGCAGCCAAGAAGGTTGGCGGGGGAACACAGATACGCAGTATTTT.

This chain joins TRBV6-5 and TRBJ2-7; TRBD1 aligns across 8 bases. V lost 5 bases, J lost 3 bases, and 6 bases stayed unmatched. This CDR3 has 14 residues. Per the germline V gene, CDR1 is MNHEY and CDR2 is SVGAGI. In nucleotides, the CDR3 is TGTGCCAGCAGTCTTCGGACAGGGTACTACGAGCAGTACTTC. Translation: CASSLRTGYYEQYF.

The genes are TRBV18 and TRBJ2-5, with TRBD1 identical over 7 bases. The CDR3 runs to 15 residues. After removal of 4 bases from V and 0 bases from J, the junction contained 5 bases not matched to a gene. Germline CDR1 reads KGHSH; CDR2 reads LQKENI. The CDR3, as DNA: TGTGCCAGCTCACGACAACAGGGGAACCAAGAGACCCAGTACTTC. It yields the protein CASSRQQGNQETQYF.

This sequence joins TRBV11-2 and TRBJ2-7; tentative D call: TRBD2 (5 bases). Trimming shortened V by 2 bases and J by 6 bases, and 14 bases separated the two germline ends. Per germline, CDR1 SGHAT and CDR2 FQNNGV. The CDR3 runs to 14 residues. CDR3 DNA sequence: TGTGCCAGCAGCTTAAGCTTCCCCGGGATCGAGCAGTACTTC. Its protein product is CASSLSFPGIEQYF.

This rearrangement joins TRBV4-2 to TRBJ2-7, with 10 bases fitting TRBD1. Germline V gene data show CDR1 as LGHNA and CDR2 as YNFKEQ. V was clipped by 6 bases and J by 2 bases; unmatched bases: 4. The CDR3 runs to 14 residues. This CDR3 is CASRGTGDTYEQYF. In DNA form, the CDR3 reads TGTGCCAGCAGAGGGACAGGGGATACCTACGAGCAGTACTTC.

The gene calls are TRBV27 and TRBJ1-1; weak D call: TRBD1 (5 bases). Between the trimmed V and J ends, which lost 5 bases and 6 bases, there was a span of 16 bases. Germline-derived CDR1 and CDR2 are MNHEY and SMNVEV (reference sequence). The CDR3 length is 14 residues. For the CDR3, the DNA is TGTGCCAGCAGTACCGGGACTATGAAATCTGAAGCTTTCTTT. This translates into CASSTGTMKSEAFF.